This T cell receptor (beta chain) came from a study of blood T cell repertoires in COVID-19. Study summary: The origin of the acute and convalescent COVID-19 samples was the United States, Italy and Spain. T cells, B-cell-depleted T cells, or PBMCs provided the cDNA or gDNA that served as material.

This CDR3 contains 12 residues. Trimming stripped 2 bases from V and 5 bases from J, with 6 bases between. The germline CDR1 and CDR2 sequences are KGHSH and LQKENI. The authors' processing: From reference gene primer amplification, estimates of nucleated cell counts were derived. Data came from immunoSEQ multiplex PCR; TCRdb stores just in-frame clones and leaves some out. V, J and clone size were drawn from that table, and D and trimming were deduced from the DNA. The table records over 45,000 clones, approximately 85% of them present only once. This rearrangement joins TRBV18 to TRBJ2-5, with a weak D call TRBD2 (5 bases). The receptor was derived from a human donor in a cohort sampled during active COVID-19. The sequenced sample was peripheral blood. This chain's CDR3 is CASSPTGETQYF. Written as DNA, the CDR3 is TGTGCCAGCTCACCAACGGGGGAGACCCAGTACTTC.